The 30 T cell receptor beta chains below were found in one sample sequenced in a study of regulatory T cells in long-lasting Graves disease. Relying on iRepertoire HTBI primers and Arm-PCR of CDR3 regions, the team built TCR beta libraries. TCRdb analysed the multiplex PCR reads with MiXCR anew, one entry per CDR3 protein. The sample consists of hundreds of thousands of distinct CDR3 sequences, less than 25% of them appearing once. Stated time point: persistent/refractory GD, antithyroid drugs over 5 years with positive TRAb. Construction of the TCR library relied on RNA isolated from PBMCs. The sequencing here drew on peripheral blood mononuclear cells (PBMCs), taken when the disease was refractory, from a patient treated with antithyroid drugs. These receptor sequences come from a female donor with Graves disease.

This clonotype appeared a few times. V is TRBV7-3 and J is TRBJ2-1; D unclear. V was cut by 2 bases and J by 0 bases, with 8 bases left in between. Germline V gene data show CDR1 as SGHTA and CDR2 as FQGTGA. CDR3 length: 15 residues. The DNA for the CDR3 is TGTGCCAGCAGCTTAGCGGTTGGCTCCTACAATGAGCAGTTCTTC. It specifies CASSLAVGSYNEQFF.

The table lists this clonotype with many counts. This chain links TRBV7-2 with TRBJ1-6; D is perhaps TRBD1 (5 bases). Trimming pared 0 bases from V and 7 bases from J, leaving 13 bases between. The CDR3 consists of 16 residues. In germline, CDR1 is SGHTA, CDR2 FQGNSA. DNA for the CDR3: TGTGCCAGCAGCTTAGCCAGGGCCTGGGGGAATTCACCCCTCCACTTT. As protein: CASSLARAWGNSPLHF.

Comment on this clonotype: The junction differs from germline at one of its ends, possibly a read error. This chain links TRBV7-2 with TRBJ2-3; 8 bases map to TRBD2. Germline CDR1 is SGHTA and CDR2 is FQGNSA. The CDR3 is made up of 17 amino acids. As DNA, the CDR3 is TGTGCCAGCAGCTTCGAGAGGGGCGGGAGGATCACAAATACGCAGTATTTT. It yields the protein CASSFERGGRITNTQYF.

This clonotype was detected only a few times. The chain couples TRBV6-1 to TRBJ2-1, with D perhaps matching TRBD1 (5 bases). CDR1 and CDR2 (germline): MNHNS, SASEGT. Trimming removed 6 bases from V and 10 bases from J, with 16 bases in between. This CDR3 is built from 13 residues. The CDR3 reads CASSATHRSEQFF. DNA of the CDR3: TGTGCCAGCAGCGCCACCCACAGGTCCGAGCAGTTCTTC.

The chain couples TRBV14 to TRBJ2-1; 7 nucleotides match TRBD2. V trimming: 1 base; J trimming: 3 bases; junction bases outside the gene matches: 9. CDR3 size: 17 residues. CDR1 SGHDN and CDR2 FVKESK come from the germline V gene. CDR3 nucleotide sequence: TGTGCCAGCAGCCAAGGATTTGGGCGGGGGTACTACAATGAGCAGTTCTTC. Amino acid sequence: CASSQGFGRGYYNEQFF.

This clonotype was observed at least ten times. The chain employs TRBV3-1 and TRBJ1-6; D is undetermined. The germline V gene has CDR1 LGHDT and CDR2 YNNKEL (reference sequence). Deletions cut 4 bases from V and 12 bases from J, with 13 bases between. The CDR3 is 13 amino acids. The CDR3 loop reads CASSRGSSLPLHF. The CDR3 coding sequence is TGTGCCAGCAGCCGAGGAAGCAGTTTACCCCTCCACTTT.

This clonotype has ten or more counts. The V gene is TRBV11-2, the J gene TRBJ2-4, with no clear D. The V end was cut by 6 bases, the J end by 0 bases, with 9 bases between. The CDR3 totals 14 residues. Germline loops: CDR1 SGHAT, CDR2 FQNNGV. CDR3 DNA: TGTGCCAGCAGGCCTCACCTAGCCAAAAACATTCAGTACTTC. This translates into CASRPHLAKNIQYF.

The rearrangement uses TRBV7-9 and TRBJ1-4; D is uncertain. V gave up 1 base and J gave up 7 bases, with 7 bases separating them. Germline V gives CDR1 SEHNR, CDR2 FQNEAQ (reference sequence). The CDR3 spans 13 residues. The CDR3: CASSLDNFEKLFF. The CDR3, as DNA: TGTGCCAGCAGCTTAGACAATTTTGAAAAACTGTTTTTT.

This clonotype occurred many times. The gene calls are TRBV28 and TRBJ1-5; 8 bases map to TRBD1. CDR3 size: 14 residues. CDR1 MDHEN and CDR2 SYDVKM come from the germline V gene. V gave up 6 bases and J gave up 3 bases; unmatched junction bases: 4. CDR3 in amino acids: CASRRTGNNQPQHF. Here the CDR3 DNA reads TGTGCCAGCAGACGGACAGGGAACAATCAGCCCCAGCATTTT.

DNA of the CDR3: TGTGCCAGCTCACCCAGGACTAGCGGGGCCTACGAGCAGTACTTC. It translates to CASSPRTSGAYEQYF. V usage is TRBV18 and J usage is TRBJ2-7; 12 positions match TRBD2. The length of the CDR3 is 15 residues. V lost 3 bases to trimming and J lost 2 bases; unmatched junction nucleotides: 2. From germline, CDR1 is KGHSH and CDR2 LQKENI. Supplemented by reference TRBV18 and TRBJ2-7, the full variable domain reads NAGVMQNPRHLVRRRGQEARLRCSPMKGHSHVYWYRQLPEEGLKFMVYLQKENIIDESGMPKERFSAEFPKEGPSILRIQQVVRGDSAAYFCASSPRTSGAYEQYFGPGTRLTVT.

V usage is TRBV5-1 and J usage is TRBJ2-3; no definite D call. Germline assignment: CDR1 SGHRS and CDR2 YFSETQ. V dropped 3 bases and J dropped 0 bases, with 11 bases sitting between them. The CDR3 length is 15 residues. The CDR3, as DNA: TGCGCCAGCAGCTCCTCGTCCTCTAGCACAGATACGCAGTATTTT. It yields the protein CASSSSSSSTDTQYF.

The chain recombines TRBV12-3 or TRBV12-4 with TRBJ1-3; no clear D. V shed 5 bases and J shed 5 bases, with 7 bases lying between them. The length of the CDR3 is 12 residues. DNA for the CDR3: TGTGCCAGCAGTGGTATAAGAAACACCATATATTTT. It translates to CASSGIRNTIYF.

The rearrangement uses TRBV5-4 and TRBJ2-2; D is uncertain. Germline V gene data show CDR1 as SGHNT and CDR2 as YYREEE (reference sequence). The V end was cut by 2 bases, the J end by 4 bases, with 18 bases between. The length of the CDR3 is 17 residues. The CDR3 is CASSLISALKTTGELFF. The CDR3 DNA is TGTGCCAGCAGCTTAATTAGTGCACTGAAAACCACCGGGGAGCTGTTTTTT.

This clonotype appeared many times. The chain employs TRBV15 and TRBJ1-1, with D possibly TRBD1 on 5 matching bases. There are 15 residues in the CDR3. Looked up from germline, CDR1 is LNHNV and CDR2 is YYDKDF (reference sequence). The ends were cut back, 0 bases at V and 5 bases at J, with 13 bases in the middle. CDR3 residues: CATSRDHGGSTEAFF. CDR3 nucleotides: TGTGCCACCAGCAGAGATCACGGGGGGAGTACTGAAGCTTTCTTT.

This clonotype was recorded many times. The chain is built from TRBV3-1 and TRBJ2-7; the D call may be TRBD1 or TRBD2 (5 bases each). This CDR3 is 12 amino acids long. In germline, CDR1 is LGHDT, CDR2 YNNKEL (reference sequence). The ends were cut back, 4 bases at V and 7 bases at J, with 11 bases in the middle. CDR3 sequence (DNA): TGTGCCAGCAGCCCCGGGGCTCGGGAGCAGTACTTC. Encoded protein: CASSPGAREQYF.

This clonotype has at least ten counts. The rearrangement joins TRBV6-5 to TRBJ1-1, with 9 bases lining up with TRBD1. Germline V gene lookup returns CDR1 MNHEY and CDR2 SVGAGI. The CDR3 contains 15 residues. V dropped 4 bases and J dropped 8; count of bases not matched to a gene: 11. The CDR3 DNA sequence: TGTGCCAGCAGTTCTCCGGGACAGGGCCAGGGAGAAGCTTTCTTT. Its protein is CASSSPGQGQGEAFF.

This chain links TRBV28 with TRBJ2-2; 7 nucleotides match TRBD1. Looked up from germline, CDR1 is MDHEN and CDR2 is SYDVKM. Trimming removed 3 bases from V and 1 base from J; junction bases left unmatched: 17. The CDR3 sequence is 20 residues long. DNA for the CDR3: TGTGCCAGCAGTTTCCTCGGGACAGTCAACCAGTTACAGAACACCGGGGAGCTGTTTTTT. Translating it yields CASSFLGTVNQLQNTGELFF.

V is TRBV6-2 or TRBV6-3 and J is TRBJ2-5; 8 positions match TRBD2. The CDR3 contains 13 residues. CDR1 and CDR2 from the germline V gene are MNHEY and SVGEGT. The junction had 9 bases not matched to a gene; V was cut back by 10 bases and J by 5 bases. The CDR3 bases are TGTGCCATCCGGGGGGGGGTCATTGAGACCCAGTACTTC. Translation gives CAIRGGVIETQYF.

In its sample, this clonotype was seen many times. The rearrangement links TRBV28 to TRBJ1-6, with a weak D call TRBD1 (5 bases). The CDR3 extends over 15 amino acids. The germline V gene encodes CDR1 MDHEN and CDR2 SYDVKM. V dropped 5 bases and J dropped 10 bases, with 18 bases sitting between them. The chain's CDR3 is CASSPPGQSNSPLHF. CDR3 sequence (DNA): TGTGCCAGCAGTCCCCCGGGGCAGAGTAACTCACCCCTCCACTTT.

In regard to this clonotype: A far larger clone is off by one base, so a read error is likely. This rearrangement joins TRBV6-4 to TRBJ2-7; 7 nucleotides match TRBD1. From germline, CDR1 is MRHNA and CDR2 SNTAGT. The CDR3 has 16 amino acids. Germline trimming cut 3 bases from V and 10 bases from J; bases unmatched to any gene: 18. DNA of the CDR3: TGTGCCAGCAGTGAAACGACAGGGCGGACTCAACACGGCCAGTACTTC. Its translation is CASSETTGRTQHGQYF.

CDR3 sequence (DNA): TGTGCCAGCAGCACTAGGGGACAGGGGAGGAACGAGCAGTACTTC. This sequence encodes CASSTRGQGRNEQYF. The chain has TRBV6-1 and TRBJ2-7; 10 bases match TRBD1. With 6 bases clipped from V and 5 bases from J, the junction kept 10 bases outside the gene matches. The germline V gene has CDR1 MNHNS and CDR2 SASEGT. The CDR3 covers 15 residues.

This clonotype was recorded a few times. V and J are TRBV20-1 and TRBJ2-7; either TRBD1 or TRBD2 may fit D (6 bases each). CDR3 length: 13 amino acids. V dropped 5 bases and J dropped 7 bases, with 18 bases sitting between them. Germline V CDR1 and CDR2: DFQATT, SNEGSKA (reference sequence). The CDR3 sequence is CSARRDTIEEQYF. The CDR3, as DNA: TGCAGTGCTCGGCGGGACACCATCGAAGAGCAGTACTTC.

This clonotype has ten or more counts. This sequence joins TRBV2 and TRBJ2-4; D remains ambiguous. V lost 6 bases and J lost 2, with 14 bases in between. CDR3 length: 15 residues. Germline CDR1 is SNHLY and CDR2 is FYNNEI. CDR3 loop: CASSLGQPTKNIQYF. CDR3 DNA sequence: TGTGCCAGCAGCCTCGGGCAGCCCACCAAAAACATTCAGTACTTC.

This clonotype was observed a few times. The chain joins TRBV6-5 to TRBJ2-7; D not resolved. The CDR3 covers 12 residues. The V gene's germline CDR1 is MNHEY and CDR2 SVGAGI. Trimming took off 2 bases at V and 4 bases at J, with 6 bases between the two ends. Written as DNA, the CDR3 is TGTGCCAGCAGTTACCGAGAGTACGAGCAGTACTTC. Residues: CASSYREYEQYF.

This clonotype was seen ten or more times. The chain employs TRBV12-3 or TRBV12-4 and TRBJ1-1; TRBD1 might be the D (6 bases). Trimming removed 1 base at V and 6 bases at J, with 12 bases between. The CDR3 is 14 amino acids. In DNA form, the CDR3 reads TGTGCCAGCAGTTTAGGAGGACAGAGCGCTGAAGCTTTCTTT. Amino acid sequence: CASSLGGQSAEAFF.

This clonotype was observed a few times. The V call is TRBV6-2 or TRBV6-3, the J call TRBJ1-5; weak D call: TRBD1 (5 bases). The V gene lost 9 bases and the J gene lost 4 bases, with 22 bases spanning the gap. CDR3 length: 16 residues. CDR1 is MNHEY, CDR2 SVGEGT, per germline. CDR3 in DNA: TGTGCCAGTGGGTTGGGGGGAGGAAGTAAGAATCAGCCCCAGCATTTT. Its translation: CASGLGGGSKNQPQHF.

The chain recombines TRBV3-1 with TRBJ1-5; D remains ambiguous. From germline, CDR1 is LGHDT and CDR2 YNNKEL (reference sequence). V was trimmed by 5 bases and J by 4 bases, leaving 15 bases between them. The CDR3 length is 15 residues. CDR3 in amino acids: CASSEYETPNQPQHF. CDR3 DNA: TGTGCCAGCAGCGAGTACGAGACACCAAATCAGCCCCAGCATTTT.

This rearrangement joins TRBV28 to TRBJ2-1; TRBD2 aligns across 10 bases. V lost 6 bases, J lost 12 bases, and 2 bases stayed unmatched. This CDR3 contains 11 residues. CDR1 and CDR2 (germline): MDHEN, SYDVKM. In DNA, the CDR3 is TGTGCCAGCAGGAGCGGGAGGGGGCAGTTCTTC. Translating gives CASRSGRGQFF.

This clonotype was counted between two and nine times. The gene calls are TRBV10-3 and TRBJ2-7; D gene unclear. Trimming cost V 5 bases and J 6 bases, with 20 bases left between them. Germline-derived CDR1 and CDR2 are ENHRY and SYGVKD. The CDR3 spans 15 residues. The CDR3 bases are TGTGCCATCAGTCCCTCGGACCCTGGGTATGGCGAGCAGTACTTC. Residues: CAISPSDPGYGEQYF.

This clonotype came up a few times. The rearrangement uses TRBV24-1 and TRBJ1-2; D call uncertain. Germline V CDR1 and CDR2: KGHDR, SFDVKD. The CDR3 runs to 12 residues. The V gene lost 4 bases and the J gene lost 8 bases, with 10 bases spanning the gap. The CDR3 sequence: CATSDPLGGYTF. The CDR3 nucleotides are TGTGCCACCAGTGACCCCTTGGGGGGCTACACCTTC.